This is a list of T cell receptor beta chains from one sample in a study of graft-versus-host responses after intestinal transplantation. Their antigens are not known. Sequencing used immunoSEQ multiplex PCR; TCRdb keeps in-frame clones, though not all of them. This table holds some 110,000 clones, approximately 93% found once. The source was unstimulated CD8+ T cells sorted from spleen or lymph node cells, collected before transplant. Receptors originate from a human donor who was the organ donor for an intestinal transplant. CDR3s leave out the opening cysteine and the closing phenylalanine or tryptophan. The order of the fields is J gene, CDR3 length, V gene, clone size, CDR3 protein. The size of a clone is reported for some rows only, either as once, few or many, or as a class for expanded clones.

>TRBJ2-1|12|TRBV11-2|-
ASSLGQIYNEQF
>TRBJ2-1|15|TRBV9|-
ASSVGGAPSSYNEQF
>TRBJ2-1|14|TRBV28|-
ASRPIAAGGWNEQF
>TRBJ2-5|13|TRBV29-1|-
SVEEWETYQETQY
>-|13|TRBV2|-
ASSEVGPSPGEQY
>TRBJ2-3|11|TRBV11-3|-
ASSGTLADTQY
>TRBJ2-4|13|TRBV6-5|few
ASSYGWGSKNIQY
>TRBJ2-1|10|TRBV9|-
ASSVQGNEQF
>TRBJ2-5|12|TRBV4-3|-
ASSLRQGQETQY
>TRBJ2-7|10|TRBV28|-
ASRDTTYEQY
>TRBJ2-1|13|TRBV27|-
ASSPSSGSFGEQF
>TRBJ1-2|14|TRBV4-2|-
ASSQESGAVGYGYT